These 31 T cell receptor beta chains were sequenced from one sample in a study of blood T cell repertoires in COVID-19. Produced via immunoSEQ multiplex PCR; TCRdb's table is partial and in-frame only. This table has some 160,000 clones, 85% appearing once. Sequencing was performed on peripheral blood. These receptors were taken from a woman at least 80 years old with COVID-19, enrolled during active disease.

This clone was observed a single time. The V call is TRBV7-9, the J call TRBJ2-5, with D possibly TRBD2 on 6 matching bases. Between the trimmed V and J ends, which lost 3 bases and 6 bases, there was a span of 17 bases. Germline lookup yields CDR1 SEHNR and CDR2 FQNEAQ (reference sequence). The CDR3 loop spans 15 amino acids. In DNA, the CDR3 is TGTGCCAGCAGCTTTAGTCAGGGAGGCTGGAAGACCCAGTACTTC. This gives the protein CASSFSQGGWKTQYF.

This clone was picked up a small number of times. V and J are TRBV5-5 and TRBJ1-1, with TRBD1 identical over 7 bases. V lost 4 bases to trimming and J lost 7 bases; unmatched junction nucleotides: 7. The germline V gene has CDR1 SGHKS and CDR2 YYEKEE (reference sequence). The CDR3 has 13 residues. Written as DNA, the CDR3 is TGTGCCAGCAGCCCCAGGACAGGAGATGAAGCTTTCTTT. This gives the protein CASSPRTGDEAFF. Complete variable domain (other parts from reference TRBV5-5 and TRBJ1-1): DAGVTQSPTHLIKTRGQQVTLRCSPISGHKSVSWYQQVLGQGPQFIFQYYEKEERGRGNFPDRFSARQFPNYSSELNVNALLLGDSALYLCASSPRTGDEAFFGQGTRLTVV.

The genes are TRBV6-5 and TRBJ1-4; D is ambiguous. This CDR3 spans 15 amino acids. V shed 7 bases and J shed 4 bases, with 16 bases lying between them. The germline V gene encodes CDR1 MNHEY and CDR2 SVGAGI. The CDR3 sequence is CASKEGGSLNEKLFF. The CDR3 DNA reads TGTGCCAGCAAGGAGGGAGGCAGCCTTAATGAAAAACTGTTTTTT.

A single count supports this clone. The rearrangement links TRBV6-6 to TRBJ2-3; 7 bases agree with TRBD2. The junction had 12 bases not matched to a gene; V was cut back by 4 bases and J by 8 bases. The CDR3 loop spans 15 amino acids. CDR1 and CDR2 from the germline V gene are MNHNY and SVGAGI (reference sequence). Here the CDR3 reads CASSFPPGLPVTQYF. CDR3 coding DNA: TGTGCCAGCAGTTTCCCCCCGGGACTACCAGTTACGCAGTATTTT.

The chain recombines TRBV6-5 with TRBJ2-3; 8 bases align to TRBD2. Germline lookup yields CDR1 MNHEY and CDR2 SVGAGI. The CDR3 covers 15 residues. V dropped 8 bases and J dropped 6; count of bases not matched to a gene: 13. The CDR3 bases are TGTGCCAGCTTTAGCGGGGCCGCGGGCGCGGATACGCAGTATTTT. Protein sequence: CASFSGAAGADTQYF.

The chain employs TRBV12-3 or TRBV12-4 and TRBJ1-2, with D possibly TRBD1 on 5 matching bases. The CDR3 covers 13 residues. V lost 5 bases to trimming and J lost 2 bases, with 9 bases between them. DNA for the CDR3: TGTGCCAGCAGTCCAGGGTGGAACTATGGCTACACCTTC. Residues: CASSPGWNYGYTF.

Comment on this clone: Other nucleotide sequences in the sample specify the same CDR3. The chain recombines TRBV9 with TRBJ2-7, with unresolved D. Germline assignment: CDR1 SGDLS and CDR2 YYNGEE. The CDR3 totals 15 residues. V was clipped by 6 bases and J by 1 base, with 17 bases between them. CDR3 protein: CASTTGARLSYEQYF. The CDR3 nucleotides are TGTGCCAGCACCACTGGAGCGAGGCTTTCCTACGAGCAGTACTTC.

On this clone itself: Different DNA sequences within this sample yield the same CDR3. This chain uses TRBV6-5 with TRBJ1-2; D unresolved. There are 14 residues in the CDR3. The germline V and J ends were trimmed by 0 bases and 5 bases, with 10 bases remaining between them. CDR1 and CDR2 (germline): MNHEY, SVGAGI. CDR3 nucleotides: TGTGCCAGCAGTTACTCGGGCCAAGAGTATGGCTACACCTTC. Translation gives CASSYSGQEYGYTF.

V usage is TRBV2 and J usage is TRBJ1-6; TRBD1 matches at 7 bases. The germline V gene encodes CDR1 SNHLY and CDR2 FYNNEI. V was pared by 4 bases and J by 2 bases, with 2 bases of the junction left unmatched. The CDR3 contains 15 residues. The CDR3: CASSGDSPYNSPLHF. CDR3 nucleotide sequence: TGTGCCAGCAGTGGGGACAGCCCCTATAATTCACCCCTCCACTTT.

The chain is built from TRBV2 and TRBJ2-1; D not resolved. The CDR3 has 13 amino acids. Germline V lookup: CDR1 SNHLY, CDR2 FYNNEI. Trimming took off 4 bases at V and 5 bases at J, with 9 bases between the two ends. The CDR3 reads CASSAEQNNEQFF. CDR3 coding DNA: TGTGCCAGCAGTGCCGAACAGAACAATGAGCAGTTCTTC. Full variable domain (rest looked up from reference TRBV2 and TRBJ2-1): EPEVTQTPSHQVTQMGQEVILRCVPISNHLYFYWYRQILGQKVEFLVSFYNNEISEKSEIFDDQFSVERPDGSNFTLKIRSTKLEDSAMYFCASSAEQNNEQFFGPGTRLTVL.

The rearrangement uses TRBV5-1 and TRBJ2-1; 8 nucleotides match TRBD2. V was pared by 0 bases and J by 5 bases, with 19 bases of the junction left unmatched. This CDR3 is 20 amino acids long. Germline CDR1 is SGHRS and CDR2 is YFSETQ. The CDR3 spells CASSLVSGLSGSRPNNEQFF. The CDR3 nucleotides read TGCGCCAGCAGCTTGGTGTCTGGATTAAGCGGGAGTAGGCCTAACAATGAGCAGTTCTTC.

This clone was found once. The chain is built from TRBV3-1 (or the pseudogene TRBV3-2) and TRBJ1-6, with 11 positions matching TRBD1. Germline assignment: CDR1 LGHDT and CDR2 YNNKEL (reference sequence). The CDR3 extends over 15 amino acids. The V segment lost 1 base and the J segment 8 bases; nucleotides outside the gene matches: 1. The CDR3 protein is CASSQGGQGDSPLHF. As DNA, the CDR3 is TGTGCCAGCAGCCAAGGGGGACAGGGGGATTCACCCCTCCACTTT.

The rearrangement joins TRBV5-1 to TRBJ2-5, with 9 positions matching TRBD1. The CDR3 is 16 amino acids. CDR1 and CDR2 from the germline V gene are SGHRS and YFSETQ. V was clipped by 3 bases and J by 5 bases; unmatched bases: 11. The chain's CDR3 is CASSSRPGQGGETQYF. CDR3 coding DNA: TGCGCCAGCAGCTCGAGACCGGGACAGGGAGGGGAGACCCAGTACTTC.

The chain uses TRBV15 and TRBJ2-5; D gene uncertain. Trimming cost V 1 base and J 4 bases, with 16 bases left between them. CDR3 length: 16 amino acids. The germline V gene encodes CDR1 LNHNV and CDR2 YYDKDF (reference sequence). This chain's CDR3 is CATSRALVGLGETQYF. CDR3 bases: TGTGCCACCAGCAGAGCTCTTGTGGGCCTCGGAGAGACCCAGTACTTC.

The V gene is TRBV28, the J gene TRBJ1-5; no definite D call. This CDR3 spans 13 amino acids. V was cut by 6 bases and J by 7 bases, with 13 bases left in between. The germline CDR1 and CDR2 sequences are MDHEN and SYDVKM. DNA of the CDR3: TGTGCCAGCAGCCCCAGGCGCCGCCAGCCCCAGCATTTT. It encodes CASSPRRRQPQHF.

This clone was detected once. The chain combines TRBV5-4 with TRBJ1-1, with D perhaps TRBD1 (6 bases). This CDR3 is 15 amino acids long. Trimming cost V 4 bases and J 3 bases, with 16 bases left between them. CDR1 is SGHNT, CDR2 YYREEE, per germline (reference sequence). In nucleotides, the CDR3 is TGTGCCAGCAGCATCGACAGGCCCGCGGACACTGAAGCTTTCTTT. This gives the protein CASSIDRPADTEAFF.

The V and J genes are TRBV6-5 and TRBJ1-2; perhaps TRBD1 as D (6 bases). The CDR3 is made up of 14 amino acids. Germline-derived CDR1 and CDR2 are MNHEY and SVGAGI. Trimming took 1 base from V and 6 from J, leaving 12 bases between them. CDR3 loop: CASSYFDRSNGYTF. In DNA form, the CDR3 reads TGTGCCAGCAGTTACTTTGACAGGTCGAATGGCTACACCTTC.

The V call is TRBV11-2, the J call TRBJ1-1, with 8 bases lining up with TRBD1. Germline V gene sequence: CDR1 SGHAT, CDR2 FQNNGV. CDR3 size: 16 residues. The V and J ends lost 5 bases and 1 base, in that order; junction bases with no gene match: 9. CDR3 sequence: CASSIRPGQANTEAFF. CDR3 nucleotides: TGTGCCAGCAGCATTAGGCCGGGACAGGCGAACACTGAAGCTTTCTTT.

On this clone itself: Sequence at one end of the junction differs from germline and may be a read error. The CDR3 region is CASSPTRQGYYEQYF. DNA for the CDR3: TGTGCTAGCAGCCCTACCCGACAGGGTTACTACGAGCAGTACTTC. The rearrangement joins TRBV7-7 to TRBJ2-7, with 7 positions matching TRBD1. This CDR3 region has 15 residues. The germline gives CDR1 SSHAT, CDR2 FNYEAQ (reference sequence). Drawing the rest from reference TRBV7-7 and TRBJ2-7, the complete variable domain is GAGVSQSPRYKVTKRGQDVTLRCDPISSHATLYWYQQALGQGPEFLTYFNYEAQPDKSGLPSDRFSAERPEGSISTLTIQRTEQRDSAMYRCASSPTRQGYYEQYFGPGTRLTVT.

In the case of this clone: This sample includes further DNA sequences coding for the same CDR3. The chain recombines TRBV5-1 with TRBJ1-2; D not resolved. Germline V gives CDR1 SGHRS, CDR2 YFSETQ. V dropped 0 bases and J dropped 0 bases, with 6 bases sitting between them. This CDR3 is 14 amino acids long. The DNA of the CDR3 is TGCGCCAGCAGCTTGGAAACTCCTAACTATGGCTACACCTTC. Its protein product is CASSLETPNYGYTF.

This chain uses TRBV7-9 with TRBJ1-2; no clear D gene. The germline CDR1 and CDR2 sequences are SEHNR and FQNEAQ (reference sequence). Trimming cost V 0 bases and J 7 bases, with 9 bases left between them. This CDR3 is built from 13 residues. CDR3 DNA sequence: TGTGCCAGCAGCTTAGCGGGAGGTACTGGCTACACCTTC. It encodes CASSLAGGTGYTF.

The chain has TRBV27 and TRBJ1-4; possible D gene TRBD1, 5 bases. Deletions cut 4 bases from V and 8 bases from J, with 14 bases between. The CDR3 loop spans 14 amino acids. Germline V lookup: CDR1 MNHEY, CDR2 SMNVEV (reference sequence). The CDR3: CASSSTGTYEKLFF. The CDR3 region has the DNA TGTGCCAGCAGTTCCACAGGCACATACGAAAAACTGTTTTTT. Complete variable domain (other parts from reference TRBV27 and TRBJ1-4): EAQVTQNPRYLITVTGKKLTVTCSQNMNHEYMSWYRQDPGLGLRQIYYSMNVEVTDKGDVPEGYKVSRKEKRNFPLILESPSPNQTSLYFCASSSTGTYEKLFFGSGTQLSVL.

The gene calls are TRBV4-1 and TRBJ2-7, with D perhaps TRBD2 (5 bases). Germline CDR1 and CDR2: MGHRA and YSYEKL. The CDR3 spans 14 residues. V lost 4 bases and J lost 2, with 12 bases in between. The CDR3 here is CASSPRRLAYEQYF. As DNA, the CDR3 is TGCGCCAGCAGCCCCCGGAGGTTGGCCTACGAGCAGTACTTC.

The chain is built from TRBV18 and TRBJ1-1, with no clear D. The CDR3 has 13 amino acids. V was clipped by 5 bases and J by 3 bases, with 10 bases between them. Germline V CDR1 and CDR2: KGHSH, LQKENI. The CDR3, as DNA: TGTGCCAGCTCATACACGCTGGACACTGAAGCTTTCTTT. Translation: CASSYTLDTEAFF.

V gene TRBV6-6 combines with J gene TRBJ1-2; TRBD1 matches 8 bases. The junction had 14 bases not matched to a gene; V was cut back by 6 bases and J by 8 bases. CDR3 length equals 15 residues. The germline V gene encodes CDR1 MNHNY and CDR2 SVGAGI (reference sequence). This chain's CDR3 is CASRTGTGGPGGYTF. The DNA of the CDR3 is TGTGCCAGCAGAACGGGTACAGGGGGGCCAGGCGGCTACACCTTC.

The J gene is TRBJ1-1, the V gene TRBV19; tentatively, D is TRBD1 (6 bases). V was clipped by 2 bases and J by 1 base, with 8 bases between them. Germline assignment: CDR1 LNHDA and CDR2 SQIVND (reference sequence). The CDR3 runs to 14 residues. In nucleotides, the CDR3 is TGTGCCAGTAGTATAACAGGGAGGAACACTGAAGCTTTCTTT. Residues: CASSITGRNTEAFF.

This rearrangement joins TRBV28 to TRBJ1-6; D possibly corresponds to TRBD1 (5 bases). The CDR3 runs 16 residues. V dropped 5 bases and J dropped 10 bases, with 21 bases sitting between them. The germline V gene encodes CDR1 MDHEN and CDR2 SYDVKM. The CDR3 sequence is CASSRTWGDPRSPLHF. The CDR3, as DNA: TGTGCCAGCAGTCGAACCTGGGGGGACCCTAGGTCACCCCTCCACTTT.

This rearrangement joins TRBV27 to TRBJ2-1, with D perhaps matching TRBD2 (5 bases). V was clipped by 8 bases and J by 5 bases, with 22 bases between them. Germline V gene data show CDR1 as MNHEY and CDR2 as SMNVEV (reference sequence). This CDR3 has 16 amino acids. CDR3 in amino acids: CASPKPPLRVHNEQFF. The CDR3 bases are TGTGCCAGCCCGAAACCCCCCTTGCGGGTTCACAATGAGCAGTTCTTC.

The chain uses TRBV19 and TRBJ1-4; 10 nucleotides align to TRBD1. The CDR3 covers 15 residues. Germline V gene data show CDR1 as LNHDA and CDR2 as SQIVND (reference sequence). The trim removed 5 bases at V and 8 bases at J, leaving 8 bases unmatched. The CDR3 is CASSAKTGGGEKLFF. As DNA, the CDR3 is TGTGCCAGTAGTGCCAAGACAGGGGGCGGAGAAAAACTGTTTTTT.

The chain carries TRBV5-4 and TRBJ1-3; tentatively, D is TRBD1 (5 bases). This CDR3 has 17 residues. Germline V gene lookup returns CDR1 SGHNT and CDR2 YYREEE (reference sequence). Trimming pared 3 bases from V and 0 bases from J, leaving 16 bases between. The CDR3 is CASSSGGGIYSGNTIYF. CDR3 DNA: TGTGCCAGCAGCTCGGGGGGAGGTATTTACTCTGGAAACACCATATATTTT.

This clone is deemed medium-sized. This chain links TRBV7-9 with TRBJ2-2; 14 bases are a match to TRBD2. CDR1 is SEHNR, CDR2 FQNEAQ, per germline (reference sequence). Trimming cost V 1 base and J 3 bases; bases outside gene matches: 1. The CDR3 loop spans 17 amino acids. The CDR3: CASSLGLAGGHTGELFF. CDR3 sequence (DNA): TGTGCCAGCAGCTTAGGACTAGCGGGAGGGCACACCGGGGAGCTGTTTTTT.